This T cell receptor (beta chain) was sequenced in a study of blood T cells in healthy people across ages. The CDR3 consists of 14 residues. Germline V gene lookup returns CDR1 MNHEY and CDR2 SMNVEV (reference sequence). Trimming took off 6 bases at V and 5 bases at J, with 16 bases between the two ends. Isolation of PBMCs gave at least 6 million cells per sample. PCR was performed a second time for roughly 7 to 11 cycles using a sample-barcoded 5' primer and a J-beta primer mix. TCRdb reanalysed the 5' RACE reads using MiXCR and keeps one entry per CDR3 protein. The sample carries some 1.4 million distinct CDR3 sequences, approximately 40% recorded once.

The TCR originated in a woman aged 18-29 years in good health. The V gene is TRBV27, the J gene TRBJ2-5; D is unclear. Sequencing was carried out using blood. The CDR3 spells CASSSGLKRETQYF. DNA for the CDR3: TGTGCCAGCAGCTCGGGCTTGAAGAGGGAGACCCAGTACTTC.